These T cell receptor beta chains were read from a single sample in a study of blood T cells in healthy people across ages. TCRdb re-derived calls from the 5' RACE reads in MiXCR, one entry per CDR3 protein. The top ten hold roughly 7.9% of the sample, which has 1.5 million or so distinct CDR3 sequences, 42% seen once. Sequenced material: blood. The receptor set was obtained from a woman younger than 35 in good health. Both conserved end residues are part of each CDR3. A D gene is named only where the DNA matches it firmly. Part of the rows lack a size; the others show once, few, many or a class for expanded clones.

>TRBJ2-5|TRBV29-1|NA|NA
CSLRTQEETQYF
TGCAGCCTAAGGACCCAGGAAGAGACCCAGTACTTC
>TRBJ2-1|TRBV9|NA|NA
CASSPGPGGYNEQFF
TGTGCCAGCAGCCCGGGTCCCGGAGGGTACAATGAGCAGTTCTTC
>TRBJ1-1|TRBV20-1|NA|NA
CSASDQRNTEAFF
TGCAGTGCTAGTGATCAGAGGAACACTGAAGCTTTCTTT
>TRBJ2-1|TRBV7-2|TRBD2|NA
CASSLRNAGTSITDTQFF
TGTGCCAGCAGCTTGAGGAATGCCGGGACTAGCATCACAGATACGCAGTTCTTC
>TRBJ1-1|TRBV11-2|NA|NA
CASSPSTVRNTEAFF
TGTGCCAGCAGCCCTAGCACGGTGAGGAACACTGAAGCTTTCTTT
>TRBJ2-4|TRBV3-1|NA|NA
CASSQVERQYF
TGTGCCAGCAGCCAAGTCGAAAGGCAGTACTTC
>TRBJ2-7|TRBV20-1|NA|NA
CSALWLDEQYF
TGCAGTGCCCTCTGGTTGGACGAGCAGTACTTC
>TRBJ2-5|TRBV2|TRBD1|NA
CASSESGQGAQYF
TGTGCCAGCAGTGAATCCGGACAGGGGGCCCAGTACTTC
>TRBJ2-3|TRBV20-1|NA|NA
CSAFPSPGLYRRTDTQYF
TGCAGTGCTTTTCCCTCCCCGGGACTCTATCGTAGAACAGATACGCAGTATTTT
>TRBJ2-5|TRBV4-1|NA|many
CASSRNRDSREETQYF
TGCGCCAGCAGCCGAAATCGGGACTCGAGAGAAGAGACCCAGTACTTC
>TRBJ2-7|TRBV5-1|TRBD1|NA
CASSLVGTGPLEQYF
TGCGCCAGCAGCTTGGTTGGGACAGGCCCTCTCGAGCAGTACTTC
>TRBJ2-3|TRBV20-1|TRBD2|many
CSARGTSLDTQYF
TGCAGTGCTAGAGGGACTAGTTTGGATACGCAGTATTTT
>TRBJ2-1|TRBV7-8|NA|NA
CASSLFRTLERGDEQFF
TGTGCCAGCAGCCTATTCAGGACACTAGAAAGGGGGGATGAGCAGTTCTTC
>TRBJ2-4|TRBV7-6|NA|NA
CASSNGPGRRAENIQYF
TGTGCCAGCAGTAACGGACCGGGACGGAGAGCCGAAAACATTCAGTACTTC
>TRBJ2-7|TRBV5-1|NA|NA
CASSLAGAVAYEQYF
TGCGCCAGCAGCTTGGCCGGGGCAGTAGCCTACGAGCAGTACTTC
>TRBJ2-7|TRBV20-1|NA|NA
CSARARGIHKQYF
TGCAGTGCTAGAGCGCGAGGGATCCACAAGCAGTACTTC
>TRBJ2-2|TRBV29-1|NA|NA
CSVGLTTDITGELFF
TGCAGCGTTGGGCTTACTACCGACATCACCGGGGAGCTGTTTTTT
>TRBJ1-5|TRBV10-2|NA|NA
CASRGGKEQPQHF
TGCGCCAGCAGGGGGGGGAAGGAACAGCCCCAGCATTTT
>TRBJ2-7|TRBV25-1|NA|few
CASSQGTREQYF
TGTGCCAGCAGCCAGGGGACTCGCGAGCAGTACTTC
>TRBJ2-3|TRBV3-1|NA|few
CASRPSPADTQYF
TGTGCCAGCAGACCAAGCCCGGCAGATACGCAGTATTTT
>TRBJ2-7|TRBV5-1|NA|few
CASSSQGRQYF
TGCGCCAGCAGCTCCCAGGGCCGGCAGTACTTC
>TRBJ1-1|TRBV7-2|NA|NA
CASSSPEGGENTEAFF
TGTGCCAGCAGCTCTCCAGAGGGAGGGGAAAACACTGAAGCTTTCTTT
>TRBJ2-7|TRBV3-1|NA|NA
CASSSRGSRYEQYF
TGTGCCAGCAGCTCCCGGGGGTCGAGGTACGAGCAGTACTTC
>TRBJ2-7|TRBV7-9|TRBD1|few
CASSSRQGVLWEQYF
TGTGCCAGCAGCTCCCGACAGGGGGTTTTATGGGAGCAGTACTTC
>TRBJ2-1|TRBV20-1|NA|few
CSAEGLGIWGEQFF
TGCAGTGCAGAGGGACTGGGGATTTGGGGTGAGCAGTTCTTC
>TRBJ2-7|TRBV6-1|TRBD1|NA
CASSVRTGLDEQYF
TGTGCCAGCAGTGTCCGGACAGGGCTGGACGAGCAGTACTTC
>TRBJ2-1|TRBV20-1|NA|NA
CSAIFRSEQFF
TGCAGTGCCATCTTTCGGTCTGAGCAGTTCTTC
>TRBJ2-7|TRBV5-1|TRBD1|NA
CASSSGTGYSYEQYF
TGCGCCAGCAGCTCCGGGACAGGCTACTCCTACGAGCAGTACTTC
>TRBJ2-1|TRBV19|NA|NA
CASMLGITGNEQFF
TGTGCCAGTATGCTCGGGATAACCGGGAATGAGCAGTTCTTC
>TRBJ2-1|TRBV5-1|TRBD2|many
CASSGSAGRLQFF
TGCGCCAGCTCAGGGTCAGCGGGGCGGCTCCAGTTCTTC
>TRBJ1-4|TRBV12-3/TRBV12-4|NA|NA
CASRTGGTTNEKLFF
TGTGCCAGCAGGACGGGGGGGACAACTAATGAAAAACTGTTTTTT
>TRBJ2-1|TRBV30|TRBD1|few
CAWSVGQGSYNEQFF
TGTGCCTGGAGTGTCGGACAGGGTTCTTACAATGAGCAGTTCTTC
>TRBJ2-1|TRBV12-5|TRBD2|NA
CASGLGLASYNEQFF
TGTGCTAGTGGTTTGGGACTAGCGAGTTACAATGAGCAGTTCTTC
>TRBJ1-4|TRBV4-1|TRBD1|NA
CASSRRQGGGNEKLFF
TGCGCCAGCAGCCGGCGACAGGGGGGGGGAAATGAAAAACTGTTTTTT
>TRBJ2-7|TRBV4-1|TRBD1|NA
CASSQQRTGGSVAGRPDEQYF
TGCGCCAGCAGCCAACAGAGGACAGGGGGCTCTGTAGCGGGGCGCCCAGATGAGCAGTACTTC
>TRBJ2-7|TRBV21-1|NA|NA
CASSKGLAGGIYEQYF
TGTGCCAGCAGCAAAGGGCTAGCGGGAGGCATCTACGAGCAGTACTTC
>TRBJ2-7|TRBV20-1|NA|NA
CSASKTVFYEQYF
TGCAGTGCTAGCAAAACAGTGTTCTACGAGCAGTACTTC